Below, one T cell receptor (beta chain) is given with its context. Antigen specificity is unknown. The method was immunoSEQ multiplex PCR; TCRdb's version includes in-frame clones alone and lacks a portion of them. This sample has fewer than 5,500 clones, with more than 50% found just once. The sample originates from a study of CD8 T cell repertoires and HIV-1 epitope variants. Across the study: Twenty-five autologous and known Gag and Nef epitope variant peptides each stimulated T cells separately. Cultures ran 10 days, with IL-2, IL-7 and IL-15 added on days 3 and 7. Tested: three Gag epitope families, Nef HW9 and YT9. Controls were a CMV, EBV and flu peptide pool, Ebola AY9 negative control, and no-peptide well.

The source is a male donor with HIV. The sequenced sample was cultured CD8+ T cells derived from PBMCs.

The CDR3 nucleotides are TGTGCCAGCAGTCCAGGGGACTACGAGCAGTACTTC. This translates into CASSPGDYEQYF. The gene calls are TRBV6-6 and TRBJ2-7; the D gene is possibly TRBD1 (6 bases). Trimming removed 5 bases at V and 3 bases at J, with 8 bases between. The CDR3 loop spans 12 amino acids. CDR1 and CDR2 (germline): MNHNY, SVGAGI (reference sequence).